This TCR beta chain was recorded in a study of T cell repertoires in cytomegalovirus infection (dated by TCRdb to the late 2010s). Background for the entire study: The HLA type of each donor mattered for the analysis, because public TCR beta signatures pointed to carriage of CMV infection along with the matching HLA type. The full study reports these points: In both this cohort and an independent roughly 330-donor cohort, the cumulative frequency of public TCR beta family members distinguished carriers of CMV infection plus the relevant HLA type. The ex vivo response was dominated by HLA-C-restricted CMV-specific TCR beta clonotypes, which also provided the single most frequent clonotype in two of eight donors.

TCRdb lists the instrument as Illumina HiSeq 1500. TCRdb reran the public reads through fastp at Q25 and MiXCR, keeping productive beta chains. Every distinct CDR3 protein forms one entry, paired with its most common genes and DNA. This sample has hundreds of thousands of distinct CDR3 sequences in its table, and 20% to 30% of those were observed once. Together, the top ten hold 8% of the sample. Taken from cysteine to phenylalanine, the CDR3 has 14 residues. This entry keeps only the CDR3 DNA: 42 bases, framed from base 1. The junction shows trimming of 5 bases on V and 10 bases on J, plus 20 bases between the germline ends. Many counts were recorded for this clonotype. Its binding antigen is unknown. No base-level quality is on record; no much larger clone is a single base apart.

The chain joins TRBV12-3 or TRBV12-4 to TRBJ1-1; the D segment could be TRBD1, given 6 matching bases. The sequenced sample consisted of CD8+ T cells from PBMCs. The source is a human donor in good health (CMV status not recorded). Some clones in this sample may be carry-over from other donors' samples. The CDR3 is CASSTTGPSKGAFF. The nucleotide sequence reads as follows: TGTGCCAGCAGTACTACAGGGCCTTCAAAGGGAGCTTTCTTT.